The source of this T cell receptor (delta chain) is a study of gamma-delta T cells after stem cell transplantation. TCRdb re-called the RT-PCR reads with CATT. This sample yields over a thousand delta-chain clones, of which 1.5% to 2% are seen a single time; roughly 22% belongs to the top ten. This clone came up a few times. The TCRdb record carries a much larger clone's protein, which differs from this DNA's translation at residue 2; a read error is the likely cause, and the protein listed here is the DNA translation. Source material: gamma-delta T cells. This clonotype was obtained from a human donor. It is not recorded whose cells these are; they may come from a transplant donor.

The CDR3 region has the DNA TGTTCCTGTGACACCACCGGCACTGGGGGATCCGGTCGGTCCTGGGACACCCGACAGATGTTTTTC. Protein product: CSCDTTGTGGSGRSWDTRQMFF. The rearrangement joins TRDV2 to TRDJ3, with 10 positions matching TRDD3. CDR3 length: 22 amino acids. Germline CDR1 is GEAIGNYY and CDR2 is EKD.